The clone carrying this T cell receptor beta chain was counted between two and nine times. What it recognizes is unknown. The germline V gene encodes CDR1 LNHDA and CDR2 SQIVND (reference sequence). This CDR3 comprises 19 residues. The V end was cut by 5 bases, the J end by 0 bases, with 20 bases between. This entry is derived from a study of cytomegalovirus exposure and HLA in healthy donors. Study-wide findings and caveats: The authors assumed roughly uniform sequencing depth across donors for presence/absence analyses. An observed cluster of highly shared sequence variants was recorded as a likely sequencing artifact. Most CMV-associated TCR beta chains appeared HLA-restricted in a later analysis.

Both 60 Vbeta primers and 13 Jbeta primers went into the PCR. Sequenced by immunoSEQ multiplex PCR; TCRdb stores in-frame clones only, minus some. This table holds about 170,000 clones, approximately 82% found once. The TCR comes from a male donor in good health and CMV-seronegative. The chain is built from TRBV19 and TRBJ2-6, with D unresolved. What was sequenced was PBMCs. The CDR3 spells CASSAAATAFISGANVLTF. The CDR3 coding sequence is TGTGCCAGTAGTGCCGCGGCCACGGCTTTTATCTCTGGGGCCAACGTCCTGACTTTC. The variable domain in full, completed from reference TRBV19 and TRBJ2-6, reads DGGITQSPKYLFRKEGQNVTLSCEQNLNHDAMYWYRQDPGQGLRLIYYSQIVNDFQKGDIAEGYSVSREKKESFPLTVTSAQKNPTAFYLCASSAAATAFISGANVLTFGAGSRLTVL.